This T cell receptor (beta chain) was identified in a study of T cell repertoires in cytomegalovirus infection. About this clonotype itself: Its antigen is unknown.

This CDR3 is 15 amino acids long. Unmatched junction bases numbered 8, after V lost 3 bases and J lost 5 bases. The germline V gene has CDR1 SGHTA and CDR2 FQGTGA. MiXCR was run by TCRdb on the reads, yielding one entry per CDR3 protein. Here the sample spans 750,000 to 950,000 distinct CDR3 sequences, approximately 32% being singletons. Sequences were derived from cultured CD8+ T cells from PBMCs, sampled from culture after CMV antigen stimulation. This TCR came from a human donor in good health (CMV status not recorded). Some clones in this sample may be carry-over from other donors' samples. The chain combines TRBV7-3 with TRBJ2-7, with 9 nucleotides matching TRBD1. Here the CDR3 reads CASSFDRGDEDEQYV. DNA of the CDR3: TGTGCCAGCAGCTTCGACAGGGGGGATGAGGACGAGCAGTACGTC.